This T cell receptor (beta chain) was documented in a study of OX40 agonist ivuxolimab in advanced cancers. Study overall: At around 83% male, the cohort had a mean age of 60 years, ranging from about 20 to 80. Treatment received earlier with anti-PD-1, anti-PD-L1 or anti-CTLA-4 agents was allowed, and roughly 40% had some.

Here immunoSEQ multiplex PCR was the method, and the copy in TCRdb shows in-frame clones only, minus some. The sample consists of 69,000 or so clones, about four fifths of them appearing once. Peripheral blood came from all dose cohorts at three timepoints. Deletions cut 7 bases from V and 5 bases from J, with 17 bases between. Germline CDR1 is SEHNR and CDR2 is FQNEAQ (reference sequence). This CDR3 comprises 14 residues. This clone has more than one count but fewer than ten. The clonotype was recovered from an adult with an advanced solid tumor such as melanoma, head and neck, liver or kidney cancer. This chain joins TRBV7-9 and TRBJ1-1; D is possibly TRBD1 (5 bases). The sample here was CD4+ or CD8+ T cells sorted from blood, taken in a trial of the OX40 agonist ivuxolimab. CDR3 protein: CASTAMEGRTEAFF. The CDR3 nucleotides read TGTGCCAGCACCGCAATGGAGGGGCGGACTGAAGCTTTCTTT.